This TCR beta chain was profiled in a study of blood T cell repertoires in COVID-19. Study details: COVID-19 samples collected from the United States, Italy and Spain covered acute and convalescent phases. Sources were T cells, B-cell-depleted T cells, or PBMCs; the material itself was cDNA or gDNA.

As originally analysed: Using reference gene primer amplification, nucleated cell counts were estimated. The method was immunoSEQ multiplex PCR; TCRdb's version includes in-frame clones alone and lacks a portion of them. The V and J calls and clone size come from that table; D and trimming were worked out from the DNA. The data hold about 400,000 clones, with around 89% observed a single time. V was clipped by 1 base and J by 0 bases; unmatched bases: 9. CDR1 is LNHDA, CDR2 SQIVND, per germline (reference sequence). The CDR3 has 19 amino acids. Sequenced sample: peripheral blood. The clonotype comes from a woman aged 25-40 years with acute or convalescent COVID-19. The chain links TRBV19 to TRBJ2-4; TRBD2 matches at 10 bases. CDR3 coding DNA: TGTGCCAGTAGTATAGGGAGGCTAGCGGGGGCCCTAGCCAAAAACATTCAGTACTTC. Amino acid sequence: CASSIGRLAGALAKNIQYF.